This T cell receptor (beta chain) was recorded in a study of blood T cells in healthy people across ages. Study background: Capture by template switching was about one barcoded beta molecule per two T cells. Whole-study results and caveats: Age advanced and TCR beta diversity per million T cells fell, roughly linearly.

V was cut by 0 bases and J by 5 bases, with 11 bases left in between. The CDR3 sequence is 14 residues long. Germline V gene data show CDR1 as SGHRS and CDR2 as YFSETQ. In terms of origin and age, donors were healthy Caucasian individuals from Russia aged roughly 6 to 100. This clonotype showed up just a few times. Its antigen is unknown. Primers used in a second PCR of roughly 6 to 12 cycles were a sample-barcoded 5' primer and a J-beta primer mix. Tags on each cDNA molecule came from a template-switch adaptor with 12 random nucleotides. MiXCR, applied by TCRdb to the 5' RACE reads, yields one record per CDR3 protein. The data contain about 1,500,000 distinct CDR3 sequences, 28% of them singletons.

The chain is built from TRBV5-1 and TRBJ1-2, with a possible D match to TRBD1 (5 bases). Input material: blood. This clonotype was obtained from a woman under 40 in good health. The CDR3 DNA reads TGCGCCAGCAGCTTGGACGACAGTGGGTATGGCTACACCTTC. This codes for CASSLDDSGYGYTF.